Detailed here is one T cell receptor beta chain. The assay was immunoSEQ multiplex PCR, and TCRdb's table has in-frame clones only and misses some. The data show approximately 220,000 clones, more than 75% seen once. This sample is part of a study of blood T cell repertoires in COVID-19. Trimming shortened V by 0 bases and J by 0 bases, and 15 bases separated the two germline ends. CDR3 length: 17 residues. The germline gives CDR1 LNHNV, CDR2 YYDKDF (reference sequence). This chain connects TRBV15 to TRBJ2-7; D perhaps matches TRBD2 (5 bases). The specimen was peripheral blood. The receptor comes from a man in his sixties who had recovered from COVID-19. The CDR3 loop reads CATSRDLGEPNSYEQYF. CDR3 in DNA: TGTGCCACCAGCAGAGATCTCGGGGAGCCAAACTCCTACGAGCAGTACTTC.